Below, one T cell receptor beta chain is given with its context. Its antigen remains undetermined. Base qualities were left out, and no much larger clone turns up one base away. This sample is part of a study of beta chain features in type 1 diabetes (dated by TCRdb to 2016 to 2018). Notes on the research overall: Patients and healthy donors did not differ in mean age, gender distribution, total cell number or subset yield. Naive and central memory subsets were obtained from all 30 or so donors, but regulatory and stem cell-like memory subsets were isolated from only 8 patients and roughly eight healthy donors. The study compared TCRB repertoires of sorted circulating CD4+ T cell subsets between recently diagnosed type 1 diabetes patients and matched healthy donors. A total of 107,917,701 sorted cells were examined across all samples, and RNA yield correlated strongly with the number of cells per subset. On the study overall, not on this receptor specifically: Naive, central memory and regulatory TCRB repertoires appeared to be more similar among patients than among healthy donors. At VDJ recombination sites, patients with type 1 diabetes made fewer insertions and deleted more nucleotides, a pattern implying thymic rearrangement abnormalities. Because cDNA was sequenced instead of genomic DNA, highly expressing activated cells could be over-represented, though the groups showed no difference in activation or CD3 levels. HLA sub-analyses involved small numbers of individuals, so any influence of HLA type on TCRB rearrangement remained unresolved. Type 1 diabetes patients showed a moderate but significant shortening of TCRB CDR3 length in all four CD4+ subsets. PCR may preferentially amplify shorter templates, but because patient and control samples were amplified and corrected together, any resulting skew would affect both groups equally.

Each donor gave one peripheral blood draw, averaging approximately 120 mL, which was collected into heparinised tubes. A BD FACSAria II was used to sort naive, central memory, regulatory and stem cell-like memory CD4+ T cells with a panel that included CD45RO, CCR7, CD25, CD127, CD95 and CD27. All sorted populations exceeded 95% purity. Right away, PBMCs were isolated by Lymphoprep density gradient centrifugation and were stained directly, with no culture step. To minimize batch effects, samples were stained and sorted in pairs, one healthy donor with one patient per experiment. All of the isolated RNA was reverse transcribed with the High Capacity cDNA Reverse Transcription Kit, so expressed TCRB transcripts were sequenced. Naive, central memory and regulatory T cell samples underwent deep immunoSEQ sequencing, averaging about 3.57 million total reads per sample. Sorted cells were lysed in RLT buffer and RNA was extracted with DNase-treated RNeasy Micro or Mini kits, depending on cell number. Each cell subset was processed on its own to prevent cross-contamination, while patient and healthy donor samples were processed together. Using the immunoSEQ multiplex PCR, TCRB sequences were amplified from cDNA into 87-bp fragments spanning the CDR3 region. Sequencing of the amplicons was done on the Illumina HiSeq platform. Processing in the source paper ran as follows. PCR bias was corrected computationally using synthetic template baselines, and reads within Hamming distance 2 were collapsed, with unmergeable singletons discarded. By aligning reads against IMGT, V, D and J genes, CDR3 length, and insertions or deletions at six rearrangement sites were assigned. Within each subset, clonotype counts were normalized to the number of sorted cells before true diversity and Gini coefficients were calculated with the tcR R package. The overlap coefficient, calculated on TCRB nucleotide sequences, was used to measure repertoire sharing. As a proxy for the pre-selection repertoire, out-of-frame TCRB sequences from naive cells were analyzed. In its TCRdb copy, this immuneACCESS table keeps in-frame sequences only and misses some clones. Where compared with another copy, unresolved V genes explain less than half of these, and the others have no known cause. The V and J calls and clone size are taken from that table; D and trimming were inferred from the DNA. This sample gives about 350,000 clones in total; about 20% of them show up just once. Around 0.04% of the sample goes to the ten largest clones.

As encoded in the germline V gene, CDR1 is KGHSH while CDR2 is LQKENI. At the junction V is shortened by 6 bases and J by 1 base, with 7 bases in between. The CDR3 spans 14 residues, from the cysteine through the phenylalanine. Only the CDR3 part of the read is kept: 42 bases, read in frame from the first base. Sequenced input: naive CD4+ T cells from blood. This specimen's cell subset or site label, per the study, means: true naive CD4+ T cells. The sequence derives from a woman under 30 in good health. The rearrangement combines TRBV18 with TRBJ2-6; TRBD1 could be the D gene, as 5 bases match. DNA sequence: TGTGCCAGCTCCAGGGAATCTGGGGCCAACGTCCTGACTTTC. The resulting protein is CASSRESGANVLTF.